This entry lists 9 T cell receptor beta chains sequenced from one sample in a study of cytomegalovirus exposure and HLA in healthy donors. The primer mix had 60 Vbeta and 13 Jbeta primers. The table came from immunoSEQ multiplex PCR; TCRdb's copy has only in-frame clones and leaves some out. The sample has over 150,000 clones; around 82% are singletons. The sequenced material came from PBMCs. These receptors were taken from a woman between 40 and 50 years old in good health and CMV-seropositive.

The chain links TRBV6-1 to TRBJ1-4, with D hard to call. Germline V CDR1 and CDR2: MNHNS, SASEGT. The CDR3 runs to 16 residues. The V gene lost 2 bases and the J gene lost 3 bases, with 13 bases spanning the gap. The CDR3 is CASSEQVGRPNEKLFF. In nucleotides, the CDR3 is TGTGCCAGCAGTGAACAAGTAGGGAGACCTAATGAAAAACTGTTTTTT.

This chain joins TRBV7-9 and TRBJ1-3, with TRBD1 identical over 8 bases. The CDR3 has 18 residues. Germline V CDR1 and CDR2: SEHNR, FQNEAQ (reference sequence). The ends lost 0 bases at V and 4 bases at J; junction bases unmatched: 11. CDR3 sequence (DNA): TGTGCCAGCAGCTTAGCGATCGGCCCCTGGGACAGGGGAAACACCATATATTTT. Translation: CASSLAIGPWDRGNTIYF. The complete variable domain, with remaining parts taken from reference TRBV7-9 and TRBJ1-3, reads DTGVSQNPRHKITKRGQNVTFRCDPISEHNRLYWYRQTLGQGPEFLTYFQNEAQLEKSRLLSDRFSAERPKGSFSTLEIQRTEQGDSAMYLCASSLAIGPWDRGNTIYFGEGSWLTVV.

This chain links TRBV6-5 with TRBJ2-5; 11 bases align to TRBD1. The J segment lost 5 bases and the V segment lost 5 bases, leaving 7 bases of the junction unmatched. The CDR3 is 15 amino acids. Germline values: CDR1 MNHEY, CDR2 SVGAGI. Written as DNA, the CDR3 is TGTGCCAGCAGTCAGCTGGACAGGGGGCTGGAGACCCAGTACTTC. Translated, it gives CASSQLDRGLETQYF.

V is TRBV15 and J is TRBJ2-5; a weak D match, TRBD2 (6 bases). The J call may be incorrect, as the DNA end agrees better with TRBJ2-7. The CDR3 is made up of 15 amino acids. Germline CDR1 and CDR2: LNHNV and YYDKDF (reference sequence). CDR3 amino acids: CATSRDHGGTYEQYF. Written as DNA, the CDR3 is TGTGCCACCAGCAGAGATCACGGGGGTACCTACGAGCAGTACTTC.

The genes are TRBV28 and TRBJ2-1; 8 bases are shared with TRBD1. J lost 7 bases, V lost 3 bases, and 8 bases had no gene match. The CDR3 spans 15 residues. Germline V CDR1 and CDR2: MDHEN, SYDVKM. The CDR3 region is CASSLGQVPRNEQFF. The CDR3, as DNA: TGTGCCAGCAGTTTGGGACAGGTCCCCCGAAATGAGCAGTTCTTC.

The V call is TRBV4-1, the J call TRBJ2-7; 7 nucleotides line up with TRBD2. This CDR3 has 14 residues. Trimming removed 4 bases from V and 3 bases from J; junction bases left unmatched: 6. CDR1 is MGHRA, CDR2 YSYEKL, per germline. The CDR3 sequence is CASSPHRGSYEQYF. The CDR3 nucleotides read TGCGCCAGCAGCCCCCACCGCGGGAGCTACGAGCAGTACTTC.

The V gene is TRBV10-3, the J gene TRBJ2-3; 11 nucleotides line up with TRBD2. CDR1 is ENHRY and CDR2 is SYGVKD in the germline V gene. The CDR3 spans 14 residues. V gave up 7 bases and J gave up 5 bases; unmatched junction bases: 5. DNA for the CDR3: TGTGCCATCAAAACTAGCGGGAGCGGAGATACGCAGTATTTT. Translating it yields CAIKTSGSGDTQYF.

This CDR3 is CASSFSGETQYF. CDR3 in DNA: TGTGCCAGCAGCTTTTCAGGGGAGACCCAGTACTTC. The V gene is TRBV11-2, the J gene TRBJ2-5; maybe TRBD1 (5 bases). The germline V gene encodes CDR1 SGHAT and CDR2 FQNNGV. CDR3 length equals 12 residues. V shed 3 bases and J shed 5 bases, with 7 bases lying between them.

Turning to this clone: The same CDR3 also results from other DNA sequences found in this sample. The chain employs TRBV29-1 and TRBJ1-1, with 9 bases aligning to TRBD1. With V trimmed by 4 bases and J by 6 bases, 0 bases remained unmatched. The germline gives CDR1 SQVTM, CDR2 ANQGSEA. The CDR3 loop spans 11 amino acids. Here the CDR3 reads CSVGTGAEAFF. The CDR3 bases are TGCAGCGTTGGGACAGGGGCTGAAGCTTTCTTT.